These T cell receptor beta chains were read from a single sample in a study of shared clonotypes between healthy human individuals. Clones were sequenced by immunoSEQ multiplex PCR, and TCRdb holds only the in-frame ones, with some missing. Seen here are 2 million to 2.5 million clones, nearly 97% observed once, and the top ten hold roughly 0.13%. The sample consisted of naive CD4+ T cells sorted from blood. These receptors came from a man between 18 and 35 years old in good health. The CDR3 runs from the conserved cysteine through the conserved F or W. D genes are given only for firm matches. Clone size is given for some rows only: seen once, a few or many times, or a class if the clone is expanded.

D | size | J | V | CDR3 | DNA
. | . | TRBJ2-6 | TRBV9 | CASSPSSPGHPHSGANVLTF | TGTGCCAGCAGCCCCAGCTCTCCGGGACACCCCCACTCTGGGGCCAACGTCCTGACTTTC
TRBD2 | . | TRBJ2-1 | TRBV10-3 | CAISEVTSGSNEQFF | TGTGCCATCAGTGAGGTTACGAGCGGGAGCAATGAGCAGTTCTTC
. | . | TRBJ2-2 | TRBV5-1 | CASSSQGYTGELFF | TGCGCCAGCAGCTCGCAGGGTTACACCGGGGAGCTGTTTTTT
TRBD2 | once | TRBJ2-7 | TRBV10-3 | CAISESRGSLYEQYF | TGTGCCATCAGTGAGTCCCGCGGGAGTCTCTACGAGCAGTACTTC
. | . | TRBJ2-7 | TRBV6-6 | CASSFQSGQPYEQYF | TGTGCCAGCAGTTTTCAGTCGGGACAACCCTACGAGCAGTACTTC
. | . | TRBJ2-3 | TRBV10-3 | CAIASTDTQYF | TGTGCCATAGCATCTACAGATACGCAGTATTTT
TRBD1 | . | TRBJ1-2 | TRBV6-1 | CASSEPGQGNYGYTF | TGTGCCAGCAGTGAACCGGGACAGGGGAACTATGGCTACACCTTC
. | . | TRBJ1-5 | TRBV15 | CATSRERNNQPQHF | TGTGCCACCAGCAGAGAACGGAACAATCAGCCCCAGCATTTT
. | once | TRBJ1-3 | TRBV15 | CATSRVNSGNTIYF | TGTGCCACCAGCAGAGTCAACTCTGGAAACACCATATATTTT
. | few | TRBJ1-6 | TRBV11-2 | CASSLAPGLSNSPLHF | TGTGCCAGCAGCTTAGCACCGGGACTGTCTAATTCACCCCTCCACTTT
TRBD2 | . | TRBJ2-1 | TRBV7-9 | CASNFGLAGYNEQFF | TGTGCCAGCAACTTCGGACTAGCGGGTTACAATGAGCAGTTCTTC
. | . | TRBJ2-7 | TRBV19 | CASSIGVSSYEQYF | TGTGCCAGTAGTATAGGTGTTAGCTCCTACGAGCAGTACTTC
TRBD2 | . | TRBJ2-1 | TRBV6-5 | CASSSGASGQRNEQFF | TGTGCCAGCAGTTCGGGCGCTAGCGGGCAGCGCAATGAGCAGTTCTTC